One T cell receptor beta chain is described in this entry. Its antigen is unidentified. These data are taken from a study of cytomegalovirus exposure and HLA in healthy donors. Points from the study as a whole: The finding came from a later analysis; first-cohort TCR clusters tended to co-occur in the approximately 120 validation repertoires.

The CDR3 runs to 13 residues. V was cut by 4 bases and J by 4 bases, with 10 bases left in between. CDR1 is SGHTA, CDR2 FQGNSA, per germline. Profiling relied on immunoSEQ multiplex PCR, and the TCRdb table lists in-frame clones only, not all of them. The profile covers approximately 240,000 clones, with about 90% appearing a single time and about 0.95% taken by the ten largest. The TCR was taken from a woman between 18 and 30 years old in good health and CMV-seronegative. The specimen sequenced was PBMCs. The V and J genes are TRBV7-2 and TRBJ1-2; D possibly corresponds to TRBD1 (6 bases). The CDR3 protein is CASSSQGRYGYTF. CDR3 sequence (DNA): TGTGCCAGCAGCTCACAGGGTCGCTATGGCTACACCTTC.